This T cell receptor beta chain was profiled in a study of blood T cell repertoires in COVID-19. Study information: Collection of acute and convalescent COVID-19 samples took place in the United States, Italy and Spain. The cDNA or gDNA used as material had been derived from T cells, B-cell-depleted T cells, or PBMCs.

The J segment lost 3 bases and the V segment lost 2 bases, leaving 6 bases of the junction unmatched. The germline CDR1 and CDR2 sequences are LGHDT and YNNKEL (reference sequence). There are 15 residues in the CDR3. In the authors' methods: Estimation of nucleated cell counts relied on the amplification of reference gene primers. The repertoire was sequenced with immunoSEQ multiplex PCR; TCRdb's copy has only in-frame clones and lacks some. That table supplies the V and J calls and clone size; D and trimming were determined from the DNA. The table shows roughly 70,000 clones, with more than 75% occurring only once.

The chain joins TRBV3-1 (or the pseudogene TRBV3-2) to TRBJ2-5; 7 bases align to TRBD2. The receptor's source is a human donor in a cohort sampled during active COVID-19. Specimen: peripheral blood. CDR3 sequence: CASSQSPGGEETQYF. CDR3 in DNA: TGTGCCAGCAGCCAATCTCCGGGAGGCGAAGAGACCCAGTACTTC.